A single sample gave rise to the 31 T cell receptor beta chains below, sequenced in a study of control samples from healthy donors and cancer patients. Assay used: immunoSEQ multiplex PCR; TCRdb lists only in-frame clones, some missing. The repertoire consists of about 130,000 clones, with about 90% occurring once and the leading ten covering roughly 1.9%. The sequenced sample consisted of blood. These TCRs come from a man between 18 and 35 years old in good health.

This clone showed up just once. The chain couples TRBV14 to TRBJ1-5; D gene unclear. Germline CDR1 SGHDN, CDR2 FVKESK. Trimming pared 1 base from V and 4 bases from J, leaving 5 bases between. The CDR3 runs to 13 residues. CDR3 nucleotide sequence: TGTGCCAGCAGCCAAGGTCCAAATCAGCCCCAGCATTTT. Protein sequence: CASSQGPNQPQHF.

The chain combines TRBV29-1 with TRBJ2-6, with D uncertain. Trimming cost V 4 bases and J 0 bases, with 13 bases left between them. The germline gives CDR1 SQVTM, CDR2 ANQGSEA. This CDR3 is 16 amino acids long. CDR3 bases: TGCAGCGTTGGAGGCAGCCCTAACTCTGGGGCCAACGTCCTGACTTTC. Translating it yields CSVGGSPNSGANVLTF. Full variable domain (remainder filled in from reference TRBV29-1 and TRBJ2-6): SAVISQKPSRDICQRGTSLTIQCQVDSQVTMMFWYRQQPGQSLTLIATANQGSEATYESGFVIDKFPISRPNLTFSTLTVSNMSPEDSSIYLCSVGGSPNSGANVLTFGAGSRLTVL.

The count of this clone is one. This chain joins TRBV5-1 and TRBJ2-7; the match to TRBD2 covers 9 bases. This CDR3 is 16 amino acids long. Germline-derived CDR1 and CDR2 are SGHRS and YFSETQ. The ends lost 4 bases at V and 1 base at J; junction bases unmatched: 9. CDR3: CASSVVGGLASYEQYF. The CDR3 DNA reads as TGCGCCAGCAGCGTAGTGGGAGGACTAGCGTCCTACGAGCAGTACTTC.

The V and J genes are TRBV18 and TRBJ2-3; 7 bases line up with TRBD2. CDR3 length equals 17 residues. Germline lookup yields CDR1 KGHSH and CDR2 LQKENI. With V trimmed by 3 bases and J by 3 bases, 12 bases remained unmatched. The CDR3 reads CASSPLLGGGSTDTQYF. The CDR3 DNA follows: TGTGCCAGCTCACCCCTCCTTGGGGGAGGGAGTACAGATACGCAGTATTTT.

Here the CDR3 reads CASSSDRGRPGELFF. The CDR3, as DNA: TGCGCCAGCAGCTCGGACAGGGGGCGTCCCGGGGAGCTGTTTTTT. The rearrangement joins TRBV5-1 to TRBJ2-2; 11 bases match TRBD1. Germline CDR1 reads SGHRS; CDR2 reads YFSETQ. The CDR3 is made up of 15 amino acids. The junction had 4 bases not matched to a gene; V was cut back by 3 bases and J by 6 bases.

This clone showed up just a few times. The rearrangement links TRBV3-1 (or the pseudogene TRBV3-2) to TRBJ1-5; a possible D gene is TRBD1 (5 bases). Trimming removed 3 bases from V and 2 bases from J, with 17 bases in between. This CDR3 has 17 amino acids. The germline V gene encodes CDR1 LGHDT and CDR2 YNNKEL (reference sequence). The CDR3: CASSQRGLGGGNQPQHF. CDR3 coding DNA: TGTGCCAGCAGCCAGAGGGGTTTGGGGGGGGGCAATCAGCCCCAGCATTTT.

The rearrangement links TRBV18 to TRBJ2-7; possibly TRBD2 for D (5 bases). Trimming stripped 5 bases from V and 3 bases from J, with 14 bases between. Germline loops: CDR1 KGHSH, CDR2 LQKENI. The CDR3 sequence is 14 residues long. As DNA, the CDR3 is TGTGCCAGCTCAACAACCGGGATCGTCTACGAGCAGTACTTC. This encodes CASSTTGIVYEQYF.

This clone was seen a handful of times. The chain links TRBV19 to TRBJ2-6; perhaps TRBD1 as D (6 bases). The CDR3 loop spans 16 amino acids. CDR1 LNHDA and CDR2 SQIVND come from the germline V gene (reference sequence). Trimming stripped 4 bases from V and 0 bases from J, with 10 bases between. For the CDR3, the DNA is TGTGCCAGTAGTACAGGGGTCTACTCTGGGGCCAACGTCCTGACTTTC. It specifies CASSTGVYSGANVLTF.

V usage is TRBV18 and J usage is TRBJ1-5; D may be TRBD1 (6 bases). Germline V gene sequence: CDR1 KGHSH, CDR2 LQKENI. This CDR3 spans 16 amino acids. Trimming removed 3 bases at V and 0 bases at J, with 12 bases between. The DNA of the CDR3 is TGTGCCAGCTCACCGGGGGCGGTGAATAGCAATCAGCCCCAGCATTTT. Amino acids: CASSPGAVNSNQPQHF.

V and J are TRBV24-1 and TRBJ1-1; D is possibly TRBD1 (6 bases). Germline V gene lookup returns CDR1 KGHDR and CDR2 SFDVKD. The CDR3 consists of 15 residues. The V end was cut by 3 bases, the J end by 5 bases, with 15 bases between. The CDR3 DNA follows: TGTGCCACCAGTGATACCACAGGGAGGGGGACTGAAGCTTTCTTT. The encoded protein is CATSDTTGRGTEAFF.

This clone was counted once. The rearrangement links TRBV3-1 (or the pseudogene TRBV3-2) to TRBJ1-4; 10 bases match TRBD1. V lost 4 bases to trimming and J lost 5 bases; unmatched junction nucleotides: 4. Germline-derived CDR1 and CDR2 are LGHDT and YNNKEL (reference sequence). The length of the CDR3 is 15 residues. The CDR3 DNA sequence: TGTGCCAGCAGCCGACGGACAGGGGGGAATGAAAAACTGTTTTTT. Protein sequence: CASSRRTGGNEKLFF.

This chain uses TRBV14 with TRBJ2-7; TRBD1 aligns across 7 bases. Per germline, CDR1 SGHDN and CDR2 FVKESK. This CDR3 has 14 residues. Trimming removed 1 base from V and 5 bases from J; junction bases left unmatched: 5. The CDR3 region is CASSQVQGFHEQYF. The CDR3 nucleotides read TGTGCCAGCAGCCAAGTACAGGGGTTCCACGAGCAGTACTTC.

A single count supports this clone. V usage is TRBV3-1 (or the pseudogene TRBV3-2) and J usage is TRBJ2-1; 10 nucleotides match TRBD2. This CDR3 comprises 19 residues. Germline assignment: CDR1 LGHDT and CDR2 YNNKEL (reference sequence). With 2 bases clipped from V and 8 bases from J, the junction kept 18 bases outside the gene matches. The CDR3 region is CASSQSTSGITASGDEQFF. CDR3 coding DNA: TGTGCCAGCAGCCAAAGTACTAGCGGGATCACCGCCTCCGGCGATGAGCAGTTCTTC.

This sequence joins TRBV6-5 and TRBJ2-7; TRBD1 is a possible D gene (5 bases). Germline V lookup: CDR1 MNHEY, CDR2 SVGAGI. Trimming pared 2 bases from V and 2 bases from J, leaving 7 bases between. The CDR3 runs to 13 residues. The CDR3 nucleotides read TGTGCCAGCAGTTACGACAGAGCCTACGAGCAGTACTTC. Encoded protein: CASSYDRAYEQYF.

The DNA of the CDR3 is TGTGCCAGCAGCGCTTGGGACTCTAGGGAGACCCAGTACTTC. Translated: CASSAWDSRETQYF. This sequence joins TRBV9 and TRBJ2-5, with TRBD2 as a possible D gene (6 bases). CDR1 is SGDLS, CDR2 YYNGEE, per germline. V dropped 3 bases and J dropped 5 bases, with 14 bases sitting between them. The CDR3 has 14 residues.

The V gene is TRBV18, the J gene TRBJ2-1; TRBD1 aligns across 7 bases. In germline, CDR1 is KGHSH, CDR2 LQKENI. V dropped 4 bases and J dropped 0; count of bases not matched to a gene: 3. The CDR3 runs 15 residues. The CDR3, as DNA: TGTGCCAGCTCACTGGACAGGACCTCCTACAATGAGCAGTTCTTC. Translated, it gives CASSLDRTSYNEQFF.

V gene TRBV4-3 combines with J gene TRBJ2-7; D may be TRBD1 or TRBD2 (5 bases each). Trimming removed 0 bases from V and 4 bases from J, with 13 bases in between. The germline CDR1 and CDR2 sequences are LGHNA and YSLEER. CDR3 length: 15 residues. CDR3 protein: CASSQDARGRYEQYF. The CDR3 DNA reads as TGCGCCAGCAGCCAAGATGCCCGGGGCCGATACGAGCAGTACTTC.

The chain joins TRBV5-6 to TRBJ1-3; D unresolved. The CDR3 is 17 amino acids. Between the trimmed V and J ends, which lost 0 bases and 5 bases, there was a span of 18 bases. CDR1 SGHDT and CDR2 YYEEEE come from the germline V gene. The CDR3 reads CASSLESRTRGRNTIYF. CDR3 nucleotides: TGTGCCAGCAGCTTGGAGTCTAGAACTAGAGGCAGAAACACCATATATTTT.

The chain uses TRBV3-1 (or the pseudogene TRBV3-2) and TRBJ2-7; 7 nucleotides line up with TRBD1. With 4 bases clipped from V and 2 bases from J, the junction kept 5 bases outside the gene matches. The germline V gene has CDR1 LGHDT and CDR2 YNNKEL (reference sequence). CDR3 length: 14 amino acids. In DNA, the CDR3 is TGTGCCAGCAGCCTAGGACAGGCAACCTACGAGCAGTACTTC. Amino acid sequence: CASSLGQATYEQYF.

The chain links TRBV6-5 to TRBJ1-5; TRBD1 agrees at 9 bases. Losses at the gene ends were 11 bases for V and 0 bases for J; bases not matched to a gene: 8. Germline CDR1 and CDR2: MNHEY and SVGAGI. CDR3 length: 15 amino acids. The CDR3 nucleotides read TGTGCCTCCCAACAGGGGGCCCTTAGCAATCAGCCCCAGCATTTT. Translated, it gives CASQQGALSNQPQHF.

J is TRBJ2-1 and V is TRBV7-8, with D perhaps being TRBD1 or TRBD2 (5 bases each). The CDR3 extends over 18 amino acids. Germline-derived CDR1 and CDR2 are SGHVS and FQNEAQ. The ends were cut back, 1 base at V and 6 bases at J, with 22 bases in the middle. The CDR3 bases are TGTGCCAGCAGCTTAGGACTTAGGTTGGGGGAGAGGGGCAATGAGCAGTTCTTC. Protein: CASSLGLRLGERGNEQFF.

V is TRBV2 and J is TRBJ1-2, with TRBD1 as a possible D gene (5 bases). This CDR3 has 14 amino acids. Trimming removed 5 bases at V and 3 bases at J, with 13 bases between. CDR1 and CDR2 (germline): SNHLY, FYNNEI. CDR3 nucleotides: TGTGCCAGCAGTCGTAGGGTAGGGGACTATGGCTACACCTTC. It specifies CASSRRVGDYGYTF.

DNA of the CDR3: TGTGCCAGCAGATACGGACAGTCTAATGGCTACACCTTC. It yields the protein CASRYGQSNGYTF. The chain employs TRBV12-3 or TRBV12-4 and TRBJ1-2, with a weak D call TRBD1 (6 bases). The CDR3 spans 13 residues. Trimming took off 6 bases at V and 6 bases at J, with 14 bases between the two ends.

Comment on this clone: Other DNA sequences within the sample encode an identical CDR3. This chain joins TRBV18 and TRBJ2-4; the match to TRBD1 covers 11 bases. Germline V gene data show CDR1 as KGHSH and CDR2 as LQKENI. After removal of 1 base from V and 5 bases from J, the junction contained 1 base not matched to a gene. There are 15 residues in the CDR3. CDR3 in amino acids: CASSPRTGGENIQYF. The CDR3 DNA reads TGTGCCAGCTCACCACGGACAGGGGGCGAAAACATTCAGTACTTC.

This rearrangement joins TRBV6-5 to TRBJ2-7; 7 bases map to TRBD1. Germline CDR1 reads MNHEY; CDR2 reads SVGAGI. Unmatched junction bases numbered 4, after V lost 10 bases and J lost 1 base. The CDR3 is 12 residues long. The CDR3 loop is CATGTASYEQYF. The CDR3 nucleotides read TGTGCCACAGGGACAGCTTCCTACGAGCAGTACTTC.

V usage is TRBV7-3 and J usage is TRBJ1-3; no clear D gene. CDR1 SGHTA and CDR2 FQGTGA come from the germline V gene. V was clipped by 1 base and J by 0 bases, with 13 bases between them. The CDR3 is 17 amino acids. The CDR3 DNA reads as TGTGCCAGCAGCTTAATGGGCGGCGCCGGCTCTGGAAACACCATATATTTT. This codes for CASSLMGGAGSGNTIYF.

In DNA form, the CDR3 reads TGTGCCAGCAGCAGACCGGGACTAGCTTCCGATGAGCAGTTCTTC. Translation: CASSRPGLASDEQFF. The gene calls are TRBV7-9 and TRBJ2-1; 9 nucleotides line up with TRBD2. Unmatched junction bases numbered 10, after V lost 5 bases and J lost 8 bases. The germline CDR1 and CDR2 sequences are SEHNR and FQNEAQ (reference sequence). CDR3 length equals 15 residues.

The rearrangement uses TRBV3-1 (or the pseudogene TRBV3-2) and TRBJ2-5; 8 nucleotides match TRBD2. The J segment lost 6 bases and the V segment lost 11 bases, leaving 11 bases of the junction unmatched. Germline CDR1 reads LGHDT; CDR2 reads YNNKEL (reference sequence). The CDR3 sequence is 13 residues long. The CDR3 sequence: CAASAGGAKTQYF. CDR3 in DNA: TGTGCCGCCAGCGCGGGGGGCGCGAAGACCCAGTACTTC.

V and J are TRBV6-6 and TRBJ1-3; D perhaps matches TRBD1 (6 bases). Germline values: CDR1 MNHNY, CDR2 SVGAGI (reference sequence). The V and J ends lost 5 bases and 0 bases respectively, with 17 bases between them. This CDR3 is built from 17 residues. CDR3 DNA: TGTGCCAGCAGTCTTAGGACAGTTTTGATCTCTGGAAACACCATATATTTT. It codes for CASSLRTVLISGNTIYF.

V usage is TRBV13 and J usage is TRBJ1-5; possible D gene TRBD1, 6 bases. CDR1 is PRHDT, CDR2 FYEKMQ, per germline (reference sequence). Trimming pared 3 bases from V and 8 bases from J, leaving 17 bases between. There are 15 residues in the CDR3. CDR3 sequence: CASSFGGAWDKPQHF. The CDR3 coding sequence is TGTGCCAGCAGCTTCGGGGGGGCTTGGGATAAGCCCCAGCATTTT.

The CDR3 sequence is CASSTLYRDLGTNEKLFF. CDR3 nucleotide sequence: TGTGCCAGTAGTACCCTTTACAGGGACCTTGGAACTAATGAAAAACTGTTTTTT. The gene calls are TRBV19 and TRBJ1-4, with D possibly being TRBD1 (6 bases). Germline CDR1 LNHDA, CDR2 SQIVND (reference sequence). Trimming removed 4 bases from V and 1 base from J, with 19 bases in between. This CDR3 spans 18 amino acids.